What follows describes a single T cell receptor (beta chain). This clonotype was seen ten or more times. Its antigen remains undetermined. Base qualities are missing; no much larger clone stands one base away. The data belong to a study of response to subunit inactivated influenza vaccine listed by TCRdb under 2018. About the study as a whole: To follow how T cells responded to a trivalent subunit inactivated influenza vaccine, the researchers relied on deep quantitative profiling of the T cell receptor repertoire. Broader findings and caveats from the paper: The authors proposed that each seasonal influenza vaccination may bring in only a limited number of new T cells.

Receptor amplification or capture employed RT-PCR. The reads were generated on an Illumina HiSeq 2500. TCRdb trimmed public reads at Q25 via fastp, called clones via MiXCR and kept in-frame beta chains. Each entry merges the rows of one CDR3 protein and shows their most common DNA and genes. Across this sample there are a few hundred thousand distinct CDR3 sequences, with roughly 15% seen only once. Of the sample, 8.5% to 14% falls within the top ten clones. Clipping removes 3 bases from V and 2 bases from J, with 6 as the unmatched junction base count. Measured from the cysteine to the phenylalanine, the CDR3 is 15 residues long. CDR3 DNA only is kept here, 45 bases in frame from base 1.

This specimen consisted of PBMCs from blood, obtained roughly 12 days after vaccination. The sequence came from a man over 45 who received an inactivated influenza vaccine. Donor details come from another sample of the same person, matched by shared clones. The chain couples TRBV12-3 or TRBV12-4 to TRBJ1-2; 7 nucleotides in the junction match TRBD1. This receptor carries the CDR3 CASSFALTGNYGYTF. The DNA sequence follows: TGTGCCAGCAGTTTCGCCCTGACAGGGAACTATGGCTACACCTTC.